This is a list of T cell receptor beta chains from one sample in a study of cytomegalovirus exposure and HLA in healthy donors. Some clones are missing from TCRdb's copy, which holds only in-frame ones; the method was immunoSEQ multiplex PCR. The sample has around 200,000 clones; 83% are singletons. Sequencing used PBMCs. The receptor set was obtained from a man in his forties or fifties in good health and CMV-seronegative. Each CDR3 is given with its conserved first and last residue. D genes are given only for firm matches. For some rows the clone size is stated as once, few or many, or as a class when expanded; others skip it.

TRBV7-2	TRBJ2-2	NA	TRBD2	TGTGCCAGCAGCTTAGTCGGGGGGAGTCAAACCGGGGAGCTGTTTTTT	CASSLVGGSQTGELFF
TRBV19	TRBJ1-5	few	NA	TGTGCCAGTAGTATCAAGGGGAATCAGCCCCAGCATTTT	CASSIKGNQPQHF
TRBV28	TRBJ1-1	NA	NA	TGTGCCAGCAGTTTACAGGGGCCGAACACTGAAGCTTTCTTT	CASSLQGPNTEAFF
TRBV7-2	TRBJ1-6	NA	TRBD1	TGTGCCAGCAGCTCTACTGGACAGGGGAATTCACCCCTCCACTTT	CASSSTGQGNSPLHF
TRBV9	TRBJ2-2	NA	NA	TGTGCCAGCAGCGTATTTGGGGGACTTGCGAACACCGGGGAGCTGTTTTTT	CASSVFGGLANTGELFF
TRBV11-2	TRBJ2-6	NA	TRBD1	TGTGCCAGCAGCTTATCGCCGGGACAGGGGGCGTCTGGGGCCAACGTCCTGACTTTC	CASSLSPGQGASGANVLTF
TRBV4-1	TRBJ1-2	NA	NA	TGCGCCAGCAGCCAAGGTCCAGGGGCAACATCTGGCTACACCTTC	CASSQGPGATSGYTF
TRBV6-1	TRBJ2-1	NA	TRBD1	TGTGCCAGCAGCCTAGGACAGGGCAATGAGCAGTTCTTC	CASSLGQGNEQFF
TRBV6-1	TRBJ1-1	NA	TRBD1	TGTGCCAGCAGGACAGGGGGCACTGAAGCTTTCTTT	CASRTGGTEAFF
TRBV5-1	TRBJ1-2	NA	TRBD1	TGCGCCAGCAGTTCGGGCCCAGGGGGTGGCTACACCTTC	CASSSGPGGGYTF
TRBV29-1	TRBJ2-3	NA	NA	TGCAGCGTTGAACGTCCGGTTACTAGCACAGATACGCAGTATTTT	CSVERPVTSTDTQYF
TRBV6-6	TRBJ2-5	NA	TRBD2	TGTGCCAGCAGTTATGGGACTAGCGGGGTGGAGACCCAGTACTTC	CASSYGTSGVETQYF
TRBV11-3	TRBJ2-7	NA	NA	TGTGCCAGCAGCTTAGATCCAGGGGACCCCTACGAGCAGTACTTC	CASSLDPGDPYEQYF
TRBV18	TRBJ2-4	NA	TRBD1	TGTGCCAGCTCACCACGGCAGGGGGCGATACAAAACATTCAGTACTTC	CASSPRQGAIQNIQYF
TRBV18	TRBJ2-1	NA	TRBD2	TGTGCCAGCTCACCGCAATATAGCGGGGGGAATGAGCAGTTCTTC	CASSPQYSGGNEQFF
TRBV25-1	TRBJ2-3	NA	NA	TGTGCCAGCAGTGAATTATCGGTGGGCCGCGCAGATACGCAGTATTTT	CASSELSVGRADTQYF
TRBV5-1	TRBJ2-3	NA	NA	TGCGCCAGCAGCCGGACAGTCACAGATACGCAGTATTTT	CASSRTVTDTQYF
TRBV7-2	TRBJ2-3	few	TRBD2	TGTGCCAGCAGCTTGGCCCTATATTCACTAGCGGGAGAGGGGGATACGCAGTATTTT	CASSLALYSLAGEGDTQYF
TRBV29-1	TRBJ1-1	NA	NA	TGCAGCGTTGGGTTAGGGGGGGTGAACACTGAAGCTTTCTTT	CSVGLGGVNTEAFF
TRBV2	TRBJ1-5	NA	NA	TGTGCCAGCAGTCGAGAGGCGTACAATCAGCCCCAGCATTTT	CASSREAYNQPQHF
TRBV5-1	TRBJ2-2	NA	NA	TGCGCCAGCAGCTACGGTACCGGGGAGCTGTTTTTT	CASSYGTGELFF
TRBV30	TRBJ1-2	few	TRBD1	TGTGCCTGGAGACCGGGACAGGAGGTTTATGGCTACACCTTC	CAWRPGQEVYGYTF
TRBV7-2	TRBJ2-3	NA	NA	TGTGCCAGCAGCTACGGACTAGATACGCAGTATTTT	CASSYGLDTQYF
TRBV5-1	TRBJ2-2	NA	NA	TGCGCCAGCAGCTCCCCTCTTAACACCGGGGAGCTGTTTTTT	CASSSPLNTGELFF
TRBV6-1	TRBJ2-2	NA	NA	TGTGCCAGCACAGGGGTACGGTACACCGGGGAGCTGTTTTTT	CASTGVRYTGELFF
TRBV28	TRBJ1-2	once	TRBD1	TGTGCCAGCAGTCCGCAGGGGGCGACCGCTAACTATGGCTACACCTTC	CASSPQGATANYGYTF
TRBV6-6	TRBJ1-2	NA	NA	TGTGCCAGCAGTTATTACAGGGACGGCTACACCTTC	CASSYYRDGYTF
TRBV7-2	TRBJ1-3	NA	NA	TGTGCCAGCAGCTTAACAGGACAGAGCTCCTCTGGAAACACCATATATTTT	CASSLTGQSSSGNTIYF
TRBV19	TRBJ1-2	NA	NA	TGTGCCAGTAGTTACAGGGAATTTAACTATGGCTACACCTTC	CASSYREFNYGYTF
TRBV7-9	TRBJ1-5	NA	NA	TGTGCCAGCAGCTTAGGACAGGATAATCAGCCCCAGCATTTT	CASSLGQDNQPQHF
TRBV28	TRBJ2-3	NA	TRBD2	TGTGCCAGCAGCTACCCTCCCGGACTAGTCACAGATACGCAGTATTTT	CASSYPPGLVTDTQYF
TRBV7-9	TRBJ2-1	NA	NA	TGTGCCAGCAGCCTGACAGAGATGAATGAGCAGTTCTTC	CASSLTEMNEQFF
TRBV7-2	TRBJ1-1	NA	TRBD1	TGTGCCAGCAGCGGTCGACAGGGGGCGAACACTGAAGCTTTCTTT	CASSGRQGANTEAFF
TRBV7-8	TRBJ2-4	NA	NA	TGTGCCAGCAGCCCGAGGCGGAAAGAAGGGGACATTCAGTACTTC	CASSPRRKEGDIQYF
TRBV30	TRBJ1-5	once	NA	TGTGCCTGGAGTGTACAGGCAAATCAGCCCCAGCATTTT	CAWSVQANQPQHF
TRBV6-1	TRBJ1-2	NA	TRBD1	TGTGCCAGCAGTGAAGGTAACCCGACAGGGCGCTATGGCTACACCTTC	CASSEGNPTGRYGYTF
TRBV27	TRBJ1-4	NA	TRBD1	TGTGCCAGCAGTCGCGCCCAGGGGGCCGGTAATGAAAAACTGTTTTTT	CASSRAQGAGNEKLFF
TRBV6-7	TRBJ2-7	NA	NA	TGTGCCAGCAGTTACTCGAACGGCTCCTACGAGCAGTACTTC	CASSYSNGSYEQYF
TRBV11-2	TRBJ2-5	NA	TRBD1	TGTGCCAGCAGCGTACAGGGGTCCCAAGAGACCCAGTACTTC	CASSVQGSQETQYF
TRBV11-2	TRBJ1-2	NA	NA	TGTGCCAGCAGCGCTGGCGGGGGTGGCTACACCTTC	CASSAGGGGYTF